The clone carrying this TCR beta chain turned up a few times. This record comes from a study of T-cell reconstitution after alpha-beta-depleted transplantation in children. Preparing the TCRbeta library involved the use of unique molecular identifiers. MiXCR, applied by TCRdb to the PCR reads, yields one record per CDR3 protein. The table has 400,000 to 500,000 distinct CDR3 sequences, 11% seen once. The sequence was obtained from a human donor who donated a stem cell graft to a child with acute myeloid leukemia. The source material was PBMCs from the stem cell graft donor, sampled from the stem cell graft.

Written as DNA, the CDR3 is TGTGCCAGCAGCGCGACTAGCGGCGAGCAGTACTTC. Amino acids: CASSATSGEQYF. The chain has TRBV9 and TRBJ2-7, with 9 bases lining up with TRBD2. The CDR3 sequence is 12 residues long. The V gene's germline CDR1 is SGDLS and CDR2 YYNGEE. J gave up 6 bases and V 3 bases, and 1 base lay outside the gene matches.